The 18 T cell receptor beta chains in this list originate from one sample, sequenced in a study of response to subunit inactivated influenza vaccine. One entry per CDR3 protein results from TCRdb running MiXCR on the RT-PCR reads. This sample yields 500,000 to 550,000 distinct CDR3 sequences, of which 20% to 25% are seen a single time; about 3% belongs to the top ten. These same records also appear under a second study, on T cells expressing NK-cell markers. That work states: Scientists made TCR beta cDNA using 5'RACE template switching with UMIs.

This specimen was CD4+ T cells sorted from PBMCs, taken 11 to 12 days after vaccination. These receptors were taken from a man aged 45 to 65 who received an inactivated influenza vaccine.

This clonotype was detected only a few times. The rearrangement joins TRBV4-2 to TRBJ2-7; TRBD2 matches at 13 bases. CDR3 size: 18 residues. Germline loops: CDR1 LGHNA, CDR2 YNFKEQ. The V gene end was trimmed by 0 bases and the J gene end by 4 bases; junction bases not matched to a gene: 9. CDR3 sequence: CASSQEFLGTSGKYEQYF. The CDR3 DNA sequence: TGTGCCAGCAGCCAAGAATTTTTGGGGACTAGCGGGAAATACGAGCAGTACTTC.

The chain has TRBV5-1 and TRBJ1-6; D is possibly TRBD1 (5 bases). Germline-derived CDR1 and CDR2 are SGHRS and YFSETQ. This CDR3 has 14 residues. V was clipped by 5 bases and J by 7 bases, with 13 bases between them. The CDR3, as DNA: TGCGCCAGCAGGAGGGGAGCGGAGAATTCACCCCTCCACTTT. This encodes CASRRGAENSPLHF.

Remarks on this clonotype: At one boundary the junction diverges from the germline segment, which might be a read error. V usage is TRBV9 and J usage is TRBJ2-3; 9 bases are a match to TRBD2. CDR3 size: 14 residues. Germline V gene lookup returns CDR1 SGDLS and CDR2 YYNGEE. CDR3 residues: CASSVGTSRDTQYF. In DNA form, the CDR3 reads TGTGCCAGCAGCGTTGGGACTAGCAGAGATACGCAGTATTTT.

This chain uses TRBV5-1 with TRBJ2-1, with 8 bases that match TRBD1. This CDR3 region has 16 residues. The V and J ends lost 0 bases and 2 bases, in that order; junction bases with no gene match: 4. Per the germline V gene, CDR1 is SGHRS and CDR2 is YFSETQ. CDR3 bases: TGCGCCAGCAGCTTGGGGGACAGGCCCCCCTACAATGAGCAGTTCTTC. Residues: CASSLGDRPPYNEQFF.

This sequence joins TRBV5-1 and TRBJ2-1, with D possibly being TRBD1 (5 bases). This CDR3 is built from 14 residues. V was clipped by 2 bases and J by 11 bases, with 17 bases between them. Germline values: CDR1 SGHRS, CDR2 YFSETQ. The CDR3 reads CASSFNPDRQQQFF. The CDR3 DNA sequence: TGCGCCAGCAGCTTTAACCCGGATCGACAGCAGCAGTTCTTC.

This clonotype appeared once. The rearrangement links TRBV7-3 to TRBJ2-2; perhaps TRBD2 as D (6 bases). Germline V gene data show CDR1 as SGHTA and CDR2 as FQGTGA. The CDR3 has 13 amino acids. The V and J ends lost 2 bases and 7 bases respectively, with 8 bases between them. CDR3 DNA: TGTGCCAGCAGCTTAGTTAGCGGCGGGGAGCTGTTTTTT. Its protein product is CASSLVSGGELFF.

The chain carries TRBV5-1 and TRBJ2-5; D may match TRBD1 or TRBD2 (5 bases each). Trimming left V 0 bases short and J 4 bases short, with 13 bases between. The CDR3 totals 15 residues. In germline, CDR1 is SGHRS, CDR2 YFSETQ. The CDR3 sequence: CASSLVPGAAETQYF. CDR3 sequence (DNA): TGCGCCAGCAGCTTGGTGCCCGGGGCTGCAGAGACCCAGTACTTC.

The gene calls are TRBV20-1 and TRBJ1-5, with D perhaps matching TRBD1 (6 bases). Deletions cut 0 bases from V and 4 bases from J, with 13 bases between. CDR3 length: 15 residues. Per germline, CDR1 DFQATT and CDR2 SNEGSKA (reference sequence). CDR3 nucleotide sequence: TGCAGTGCTAGAGATCCCGGCCAGGGGAATCAGCCCCAGCATTTT. It codes for CSARDPGQGNQPQHF.

The chain combines TRBV20-1 with TRBJ2-3; perhaps TRBD2 as D (6 bases). Germline lookup yields CDR1 DFQATT and CDR2 SNEGSKA (reference sequence). Trimming removed 1 base from V and 2 bases from J, with 10 bases in between. The CDR3 totals 14 residues. The CDR3 nucleotides read TGCAGTGCTAGAGTGGGCGGGACCACAGATACGCAGTATTTT. Residues: CSARVGGTTDTQYF.

This sequence joins TRBV4-3 and TRBJ1-6, with D possibly matching TRBD1 (5 bases). The CDR3 contains 14 residues. The ends were cut back, 4 bases at V and 5 bases at J, with 9 bases in the middle. Germline CDR1 reads LGHNA; CDR2 reads YSLEER. The CDR3 sequence: CASSPKTDNSPLHF. CDR3 in DNA: TGCGCCAGCAGCCCCAAGACAGATAATTCACCCCTCCACTTT.

The gene calls are TRBV6-1 and TRBJ1-5; no clear D. Germline CDR1 reads MNHNS; CDR2 reads SASEGT. Trimming stripped 7 bases from V and 5 bases from J, with 15 bases between. The CDR3 runs 14 residues. The chain's CDR3 is CASIGLNVDQPQHF. The CDR3 DNA sequence: TGTGCCAGCATCGGACTAAATGTGGATCAGCCCCAGCATTTT.

This clonotype occurred a few times. The chain uses TRBV7-8 and TRBJ2-7; D possibly corresponds to TRBD1 (6 bases). The CDR3 sequence is 14 residues long. Germline CDR1 SGHVS, CDR2 FQNEAQ. V lost 7 bases and J 4 bases, leaving 17 bases between the germline ends. CDR3 sequence: CASTLRGYTYEQYF. As DNA, the CDR3 is TGTGCCAGCACCCTAAGGGGGTACACTTACGAGCAGTACTTC.

The chain recombines TRBV7-2 with TRBJ2-1, with D uncertain. Germline V gene lookup returns CDR1 SGHTA and CDR2 FQGNSA. The CDR3 is 13 amino acids. V gave up 4 bases and J gave up 7 bases, with 11 bases separating them. The DNA of the CDR3 is TGTGCCAGCAGCTCCGGACGGATGAATGAGCAGTTCTTC. Translated, it gives CASSSGRMNEQFF.

This rearrangement joins TRBV15 to TRBJ2-6; D gene ambiguous. The CDR3 consists of 13 residues. CDR1 LNHNV and CDR2 YYDKDF come from the germline V gene (reference sequence). Trimming stripped 7 bases from V and 2 bases from J, with 6 bases between. The CDR3 DNA follows: TGTGCCACCAAAGGCCCTGGGGCCAACGTCCTGACTTTC. Translating gives CATKGPGANVLTF.

This rearrangement joins TRBV10-3 to TRBJ2-3; TRBD2 aligns across 9 bases. Germline values: CDR1 ENHRY, CDR2 SYGVKD. With 4 bases clipped from V and 0 bases from J, the junction kept 5 bases outside the gene matches. There are 16 residues in the CDR3. CDR3 in DNA: TGTGCCATCAGTGGTAGACTAGCGGCTAGCACAGATACGCAGTATTTT. Translated: CAISGRLAASTDTQYF.

The V call is TRBV19, the J call TRBJ1-5; D gene uncertain. From germline, CDR1 is LNHDA and CDR2 SQIVND (reference sequence). Trimming removed 3 bases from V and 5 bases from J, with 8 bases in between. The CDR3 is 13 amino acids. The chain's CDR3 is CASSIRMDQPQHF. CDR3 DNA: TGTGCCAGTAGTATCCGGATGGATCAGCCCCAGCATTTT.

This clonotype was seen a few times. CDR3 sequence reads: CASSEALGSNLYGYTF. Written as DNA, the CDR3 is TGTGCCAGCAGTGAAGCATTGGGCAGCAACCTTTATGGCTACACCTTC. The chain joins TRBV2 to TRBJ1-2; D is undetermined. This CDR3 comprises 16 residues. Trimming removed 0 bases at V and 5 bases at J, with 16 bases between. Germline CDR1 SNHLY, CDR2 FYNNEI.

The chain combines TRBV20-1 with TRBJ1-5, with D unresolved. V lost 3 bases and J 2 bases, leaving 11 bases between the germline ends. Germline-derived CDR1 and CDR2 are DFQATT and SNEGSKA (reference sequence). This CDR3 has 14 amino acids. In DNA, the CDR3 is TGCAGTGCTAGTCCCGGTATGCGCAATCAGCCCCAGCATTTT. This encodes CSASPGMRNQPQHF.